These 13 T cell receptor beta chains originate from one sample sequenced in a study of Graves' ophthalmopathy and Graves' hyperthyroidism. From RNA, the CDR3 regions of TCR beta chains were amplified and sequenced. Scientists carried out first-round RT-PCR using HTBI primers and then a second-round multiplex PCR. Via MiXCR, TCRdb re-called the multiplex PCR reads, giving one row per CDR3 protein. The sample yields 400,000 or so distinct CDR3 sequences, approximately 15% seen once. Sequencing input: peripheral blood. The receptor source for this set is a woman aged 18-35 years with stable Graves' hyperthyroidism.

This sequence joins TRBV5-6 and TRBJ2-5; D is undetermined. The CDR3 length is 14 residues. Trimming left V 0 bases short and J 3 bases short, with 9 bases between. Germline V gene lookup returns CDR1 SGHDT and CDR2 YYEEEE. The CDR3 DNA sequence: TGTGCCAGCAGCTTGGGCAGGTACGAAGAGACCCAGTACTTC. Its translation is CASSLGRYEETQYF. Together with reference TRBV5-6 and TRBJ2-5, the CDR3 gives the full variable domain: DAGVTQSPTHLIKTRGQQVTLRCSPKSGHDTVSWYQQALGQGPQFIFQYYEEEERQRGNFPDRFSGHQFPNYSSELNVNALLLGDSALYLCASSLGRYEETQYFGPGTRLLVL.

This clonotype was counted a few times. V and J are TRBV2 and TRBJ2-7; 11 bases agree with TRBD2. The germline V gene encodes CDR1 SNHLY and CDR2 FYNNEI. The J segment lost 0 bases and the V segment lost 1 base, leaving 14 bases of the junction unmatched. There are 20 residues in the CDR3. The CDR3 bases are TGTGCCAGCAGTGAAGGCAGGGGGCTAGCGGGGGGTCTCCCCTCCTACGAGCAGTACTTC. Its protein product is CASSEGRGLAGGLPSYEQYF.

In its sample, this clonotype was seen many times. The J gene is TRBJ2-7, the V gene TRBV9; 7 bases are shared with TRBD1. The V and J ends lost 4 bases and 3 bases, in that order; junction bases with no gene match: 7. Germline V lookup: CDR1 SGDLS, CDR2 YYNGEE. The CDR3 has 14 amino acids. CDR3 sequence reads: CASSPETGFYEQYF. The DNA for the CDR3 is TGTGCCAGCAGCCCCGAGACAGGGTTCTACGAGCAGTACTTC.

V and J are TRBV12-3 or TRBV12-4 and TRBJ2-7, with D perhaps TRBD1 (5 bases). This CDR3 region has 11 residues. Here the CDR3 DNA reads TGTTCCAGCAAAGTGGGGCCGAAGCAGTACGTC. Amino acids: CSSKVGPKQYV.

This clonotype was observed once. The chain uses TRBV29-1 and TRBJ2-7; D might be TRBD1 (5 bases). This CDR3 spans 12 amino acids. The V and J ends lost 6 bases and 5 bases respectively, with 14 bases between them. Germline V gene sequence: CDR1 SQVTM, CDR2 ANQGSEA. The CDR3 sequence: CSVSDQQDEQYF. CDR3 coding DNA: TGCAGCGTGTCCGATCAACAGGACGAGCAGTACTTC.

This chain connects TRBV12-3 or TRBV12-4 to TRBJ2-5; D is perhaps TRBD1 (6 bases). The CDR3 extends over 15 amino acids. V gave up 6 bases and J gave up 7 bases, with 21 bases separating them. The DNA for the CDR3 is TGTGCCAGCAGCCGCTCTTCCCAGGGGTTGGCGACCCAGTACTTC. It specifies CASSRSSQGLATQYF.

DNA for the CDR3: TGCGCCAGCAGCGGGTCCGCTTTGGGCTACACCTTC. Encoded protein: CASSGSALGYTF. J is TRBJ1-2 and V is TRBV5-1; D is uncertain. From germline, CDR1 is SGHRS and CDR2 YFSETQ. The V and J ends lost 4 bases and 8 bases respectively, with 12 bases between them. The length of the CDR3 is 12 residues.

There are many counts of this clonotype. The chain is built from TRBV19 and TRBJ2-5; D gene uncertain. Trimming removed 0 bases from V and 5 bases from J, with 7 bases in between. The CDR3 loop spans 13 amino acids. The germline gives CDR1 LNHDA, CDR2 SQIVND (reference sequence). CDR3 sequence (DNA): TGTGCCAGTAGTATAGATATCTGGGAGACCCAGTACTTC. It yields the protein CASSIDIWETQYF.

This rearrangement joins TRBV20-1 to TRBJ2-7, with D tentatively TRBD1 (5 bases). Germline assignment: CDR1 DFQATT and CDR2 SNEGSKA (reference sequence). The CDR3 spans 12 residues. As DNA, the CDR3 is TGCAGATCACAGGTGGCGATTTACGAGCAGTACTTC. Translated: CRSQVAIYEQYF.

This clonotype was recorded many times. The chain has TRBV19 and TRBJ1-5; TRBD1 might be the D (5 bases). V lost 4 bases and J lost 4, with 11 bases in between. CDR1 is LNHDA and CDR2 is SQIVND in the germline V gene (reference sequence). The CDR3 extends over 14 amino acids. CDR3 nucleotide sequence: TGTGCCAGTAGTAACCAGGGAGGGAATCAGCCCCAGCATTTT. It yields the protein CASSNQGGNQPQHF.

This clonotype has a count of ten or more. In DNA, the CDR3 is TGTGCCAGCAGTGAAGGGGGACAGGGGGCGGGAGCTTTCTTT. Translated, it gives CASSEGGQGAGAFF. The chain combines TRBV6-1 with TRBJ1-1, with TRBD1 identical over 12 bases. Germline V gene lookup returns CDR1 MNHNS and CDR2 SASEGT. The CDR3 extends over 14 amino acids. V shed 1 base and J 10 bases; nucleotides not matched to a gene: 4.

Only a few counts were recorded for this clonotype. The missing conserved phenylalanine or tryptophan at the end of this CDR3 makes a read error likely. The chain links TRBV7-3 to TRBJ2-2; 9 nucleotides agree with TRBD1. The CDR3 consists of 16 residues. The germline V gene has CDR1 SGHTA and CDR2 FQGTGA. Trimming cost V 1 base and J 6 bases; bases outside gene matches: 6. The CDR3 DNA reads as TGTGCCAGCAGCTTAAAGGGACAGGGTGGATCCGGGGAGCTGTTTGTT. It codes for CASSLKGQGGSGELFV.

This clonotype was detected many times. The chain combines TRBV4-1 with TRBJ1-1; D gene unclear. The CDR3 is 16 amino acids. Trimming cost V 0 bases and J 0 bases, with 11 bases left between them. CDR1 and CDR2 from the germline V gene are MGHRA and YSYEKL. CDR3 residues: CASSQDSAGLNTEAFF. CDR3 DNA: TGCGCCAGCAGCCAAGATTCAGCAGGTTTGAACACTGAAGCTTTCTTT.